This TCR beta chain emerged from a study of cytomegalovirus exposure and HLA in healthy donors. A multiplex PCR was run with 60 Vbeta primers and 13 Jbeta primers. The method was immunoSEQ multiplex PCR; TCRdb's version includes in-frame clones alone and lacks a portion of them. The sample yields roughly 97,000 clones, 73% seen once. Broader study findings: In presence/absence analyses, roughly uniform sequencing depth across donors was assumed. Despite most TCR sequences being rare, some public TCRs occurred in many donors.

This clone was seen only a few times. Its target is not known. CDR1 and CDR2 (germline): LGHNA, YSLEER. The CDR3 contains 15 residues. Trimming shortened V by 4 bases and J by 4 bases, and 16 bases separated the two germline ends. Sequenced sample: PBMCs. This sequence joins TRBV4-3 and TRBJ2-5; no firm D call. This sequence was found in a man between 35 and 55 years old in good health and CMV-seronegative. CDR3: CASSRVLSGRETQYF. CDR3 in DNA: TGCGCCAGCAGCCGCGTGCTATCTGGGCGAGAGACCCAGTACTTC.